These T cell receptor beta chains were read from a single sample in a study of T cells in Graves' hyperthyroidism and ophthalmopathy. TCRdb reprocessed the multiplex PCR reads via MiXCR and lists one record per CDR3 protein. The table shows about 770,000 distinct CDR3 sequences, with around a sixth occurring only once. The sample taken for sequencing was blood. These receptors all stem from a woman in her forties or fifties with Graves' hyperthyroidism that later progressed to Graves' ophthalmopathy. Both conserved end residues are part of each CDR3. A D gene is named only where the DNA matches it firmly. Clone size, where shown, is once, few, many, or a class for clones that have expanded.

TGTGCCAGCAGCTTAGTGTGGGACAGGGCCTACGAGCAGTACTTC,CASSLVWDRAYEQYF,few,TRBV7-8,TRBD1,TRBJ2-7
TGTGCCAGCAGATCGGACAGGGCGATTCTATACGAGCAGTACTTC,CASRSDRAILYEQYF,few,TRBV6-1,TRBD1,TRBJ2-7
TGTGCCAGCAGCAAGGGACAGTTGATCAGGGCTCTCACTGAAGCTTTCTTT,CASSKGQLIRALTEAFF,few,TRBV5-6,TRBD1,TRBJ1-1
TGCGCCAGCGGGGGACTGGAGGAGACCCAGTACTTC,CASGGLEETQYF,NA,TRBV4-1,NA,TRBJ2-5
TGTGCCAGCAGCCGACCTTTTGCAGATACGCAGTATTTT,CASSRPFADTQYF,NA,TRBV11-2,NA,TRBJ2-3
TGTGCCAGCACCCTGGGGGGGTCCATGAACACTGAAGCTTTCTTT,CASTLGGSMNTEAFF,few,TRBV6-1,NA,TRBJ1-1
TGTGCCAGCAGCGCGGAAGCGTCGGGCACTGAAGCTTTCTTT,CASSAEASGTEAFF,many,TRBV7-3,NA,TRBJ1-1
TGTGCCAGCAGTGTGGGGAACAGTTATTACTCTGGAAACACCATATATTTT,CASSVGNSYYSGNTIYF,few,TRBV2,NA,TRBJ1-3
TGCAGTGCTGACCCCCAGGGGATAGTTGGGACTGAAGCTTTCTTT,CSADPQGIVGTEAFF,many,TRBV20-1,NA,TRBJ1-1
TGTGCCAGCAGCTCCGGTCCCCTGGGACCGGACGAGCAGTACTTC,CASSSGPLGPDEQYF,few,TRBV7-9,NA,TRBJ2-7
TGTGCCAGCAGCTTCTCGGGATACAATGAGCAGTTCTTC,CASSFSGYNEQFF,many,TRBV7-8,NA,TRBJ2-1
TGCGCCAGCAAGTGGGCTGGCTACACCTTC,CASKWAGYTF,NA,TRBV5-1,NA,TRBJ1-2
TGTGCCAGCAAAAAGTTGGGGCCCTACGAGCAGTACTTC,CASKKLGPYEQYF,NA,TRBV27,NA,TRBJ2-7
TGTGCCAGCAGCCAAAGGCCTGAGTGGGCTTTCTTT,CASSQRPEWAFF,many,TRBV3-1,NA,TRBJ1-1
TGTGCCAGCAGCTTAGAGTACGGCGTTAGCACAGATACGCAGTATTTT,CASSLEYGVSTDTQYF,many,TRBV11-2,NA,TRBJ2-3
TGTGCCAGCAGTTGGGGACTATGGCGGGGAAACACCGGGGAGCTGTTTTTT,CASSWGLWRGNTGELFF,few,TRBV12-3/TRBV12-4,TRBD2,TRBJ2-2
TGCAGTGCCAGTACCGGGACAGGGAGCTTCTATGGCTACACCTTC,CSASTGTGSFYGYTF,NA,TRBV20-1,TRBD1,TRBJ1-2
TGCGCCAGCAGCTTGGACACGAGCTATAATTCACCCCTCCACTTT,CASSLDTSYNSPLHF,NA,TRBV5-1,NA,TRBJ1-6
TGTGCCAGCAGCTCCCGGACAGGGGGAGAGACCCAGTACTTC,CASSSRTGGETQYF,NA,TRBV9,TRBD1,TRBJ2-5
TGTGCCAGCACTTGGACAGGGGCGGACAAAAACATTCAGTACTTC,CASTWTGADKNIQYF,many,TRBV6-1,TRBD1,TRBJ2-4